One and the same sample provided the 24 T cell receptor beta chains below, sequenced in a study of blood T cell repertoires in COVID-19. Libraries were prepared by immunoSEQ multiplex PCR; TCRdb keeps only in-frame clonotypes and omits some of them. The data hold about 100,000 clones, with 70% to 90% observed a single time. Sequencing used peripheral blood. Every receptor here comes from a man aged 50 to 60 with active or convalescent COVID-19.

The chain uses TRBV19 and TRBJ2-4; tentatively, D is TRBD2 (7 bases). The CDR3 totals 16 residues. The V end lost 8 bases, the J end lost 1 base, and 18 bases lay between the germline ends. Per germline, CDR1 LNHDA and CDR2 SQIVND (reference sequence). CDR3 DNA: TGTGCCAGTTCAAGGGGGAGGGCCTTCGCCAAAAACATTCAGTACTTC. It encodes CASSRGRAFAKNIQYF.

This rearrangement joins TRBV11-3 to TRBJ2-7; D is undetermined. The CDR3 sequence is 14 residues long. Germline-derived CDR1 and CDR2 are SGHNT and YENEEA. Trimming left V 4 bases short and J 1 base short, with 11 bases between. Here the CDR3 DNA reads TGTGCCAGCAGCTATTATGGGCCTTCCTACGAGCAGTACTTC. Translating it yields CASSYYGPSYEQYF.

This chain uses TRBV18 with TRBJ1-2; TRBD1 might be the D (6 bases). V was cut by 3 bases and J by 2 bases, with 10 bases left in between. The germline V gene has CDR1 KGHSH and CDR2 LQKENI. The CDR3 totals 14 residues. The CDR3: CASSPRDKNYGYTF. The CDR3 DNA is TGTGCCAGCTCACCTCGGGACAAGAACTATGGCTACACCTTC.

The rearrangement links TRBV5-1 to TRBJ2-3; TRBD1 aligns across 10 bases. This CDR3 contains 17 residues. Per the germline V gene, CDR1 is SGHRS and CDR2 is YFSETQ. V trimming: 2 bases; J trimming: 7 bases; junction bases outside the gene matches: 13. This CDR3 is CASSFLPPGQGLHTQYF. CDR3 nucleotides: TGCGCCAGCAGCTTCCTACCTCCGGGACAGGGGCTCCATACGCAGTATTTT.

The CDR3 loop reads CASRIAGGPDEQFF. In nucleotides, the CDR3 is TGTGCCAGCAGGATAGCGGGAGGGCCGGATGAGCAGTTCTTC. This chain links TRBV13 with TRBJ2-1, with 11 bases that match TRBD2. CDR1 and CDR2 (germline): PRHDT, FYEKMQ (reference sequence). V shed 6 bases and J 8 bases; nucleotides not matched to a gene: 6. This CDR3 contains 14 residues.

V gene TRBV27 combines with J gene TRBJ2-7, with D tentatively TRBD1 (6 bases). The CDR3 totals 16 residues. The V end was cut by 8 bases, the J end by 0 bases, with 20 bases between. Germline assignment: CDR1 MNHEY and CDR2 SMNVEV (reference sequence). The CDR3: CASCRRARGHSYEQYF. For the CDR3, the DNA is TGTGCCAGCTGTCGAAGGGCCAGGGGCCACTCCTACGAGCAGTACTTC.

The rearrangement uses TRBV11-3 and TRBJ2-7; D gene uncertain. Germline V gives CDR1 SGHNT, CDR2 YENEEA. V lost 2 bases, J lost 3 bases, and 5 bases lay in between. CDR3 length equals 12 residues. For the CDR3, the DNA is TGTGCCAGCAGCTTACTAGGCTACGAGCAGTACTTC. It translates to CASSLLGYEQYF.

This chain links TRBV11-3 with TRBJ2-1; no definite D call. The V and J ends lost 8 bases and 0 bases respectively, with 11 bases between them. Per the germline V gene, CDR1 is SGHNT and CDR2 is YENEEA. The CDR3 is made up of 14 amino acids. Here the CDR3 DNA reads TGTGCCAGCTCCACCTGGAGCTCCTACAATGAGCAGTTCTTC. Translating gives CASSTWSSYNEQFF.

This chain links TRBV5-4 with TRBJ1-1, with no clear D. Germline lookup yields CDR1 SGHNT and CDR2 YYREEE (reference sequence). Trimming shortened V by 2 bases and J by 6 bases, and 11 bases separated the two germline ends. The CDR3 runs to 13 residues. The CDR3 coding sequence is TGTGCCAGCAGCTTAGCTGTATCTGCTGAAGCTTTCTTT. Its translation: CASSLAVSAEAFF.

This clone was counted only a few times. This chain links TRBV5-4 with TRBJ2-2; D perhaps matches TRBD2 (6 bases). The CDR3 runs 15 residues. Trimming left V 4 bases short and J 2 bases short, with 12 bases between. The germline gives CDR1 SGHNT, CDR2 YYREEE (reference sequence). In DNA form, the CDR3 reads TGTGCCAGCAGCGCGGGACTTCTTAACACCGGGGAGCTGTTTTTT. Its translation: CASSAGLLNTGELFF.

The chain links TRBV5-6 to TRBJ2-2; D may be TRBD2 (5 bases). The CDR3 totals 15 residues. The V and J ends lost 4 bases and 7 bases respectively, with 17 bases between them. The germline CDR1 and CDR2 sequences are SGHDT and YYEEEE. This CDR3 reads CASSPRWRTVGELFF. DNA for the CDR3: TGTGCCAGCAGCCCCCGGTGGAGGACGGTCGGGGAGCTGTTTTTT. Variable domain in full (rest from reference TRBV5-6 and TRBJ2-2): DAGVTQSPTHLIKTRGQQVTLRCSPKSGHDTVSWYQQALGQGPQFIFQYYEEEERQRGNFPDRFSGHQFPNYSSELNVNALLLGDSALYLCASSPRWRTVGELFFGEGSRLTVL.

The genes are TRBV24-1 and TRBJ2-3, with a tentative D call TRBD1 (6 bases). Germline-derived CDR1 and CDR2 are KGHDR and SFDVKD. Trimming stripped 11 bases from V and 2 bases from J, with 13 bases between. This CDR3 region has 13 residues. CDR3 loop: CAIRDIITDTQYF. The CDR3 bases are TGTGCCATACGGGACATTATCACAGATACGCAGTATTTT.

V usage is TRBV14 and J usage is TRBJ2-7, with a tentative D call TRBD2 (7 bases). CDR3 length: 17 residues. Germline assignment: CDR1 SGHDN and CDR2 FVKESK. The V end lost 1 base, the J end lost 0 bases, and 16 bases lay between the germline ends. This chain's CDR3 is CASSQALGRGRSYEQYF. CDR3 nucleotides: TGTGCCAGCAGCCAAGCCCTCGGGCGGGGGCGCTCCTACGAGCAGTACTTC.

The V call is TRBV19, the J call TRBJ2-7; 9 nucleotides agree with TRBD1. Per the germline V gene, CDR1 is LNHDA and CDR2 is SQIVND (reference sequence). The CDR3 is made up of 15 amino acids. Germline trimming cut 5 bases from V and 2 bases from J; bases unmatched to any gene: 7. The CDR3 coding sequence is TGTGCCAGTAGTGCCGGGACAGGGTGGGCCTACGAGCAGTACTTC. Encoded protein: CASSAGTGWAYEQYF.

The rearrangement links TRBV24-1 to TRBJ2-7; D is possibly TRBD2 (5 bases). Germline assignment: CDR1 KGHDR and CDR2 SFDVKD. This CDR3 spans 14 amino acids. The V end was cut by 0 bases, the J end by 7 bases, with 12 bases between. DNA for the CDR3: TGTGCCACCAGTGATTTGCGAAAGAGGAGGGAGCAGTACTTC. Translation gives CATSDLRKRREQYF.

This chain uses TRBV19 with TRBJ2-7, with TRBD1 as a possible D gene (6 bases). Trimming took off 3 bases at V and 5 bases at J, with 14 bases between the two ends. CDR3 size: 14 residues. CDR1 LNHDA and CDR2 SQIVND come from the germline V gene (reference sequence). This CDR3 reads CASSMGAGSHEQYF. The CDR3 coding sequence is TGTGCCAGTAGTATGGGGGCAGGGAGCCACGAGCAGTACTTC.

The CDR3 nucleotides read TGCGCCAGCAGCTCTTTGACTAGCGGGAGGGCCGCGACAGATACGCAGTATTTT. This gives the protein CASSSLTSGRAATDTQYF. The chain links TRBV5-1 to TRBJ2-3, with 14 bases that match TRBD2. The ends lost 3 bases at V and 3 bases at J; junction bases unmatched: 9. Germline loops: CDR1 SGHRS, CDR2 YFSETQ. The CDR3 has 18 residues.

This chain joins TRBV11-2 and TRBJ2-5; 7 bases line up with TRBD2. The germline CDR1 and CDR2 sequences are SGHAT and FQNNGV. This CDR3 comprises 12 residues. Trimming removed 6 bases from V and 5 bases from J; junction bases left unmatched: 3. Here the CDR3 DNA reads TGTGCCAGCAGTTATAGCGGGGAGACCCAGTACTTC. Its protein is CASSYSGETQYF.

The chain links TRBV27 to TRBJ1-6; D is possibly TRBD1 (6 bases). CDR3 length: 14 amino acids. The ends were cut back, 3 bases at V and 7 bases at J, with 10 bases in the middle. Per the germline V gene, CDR1 is MNHEY and CDR2 is SMNVEV (reference sequence). This CDR3 is CASSFQGLNSPLHF. CDR3 nucleotides: TGTGCCAGCAGTTTTCAGGGGTTGAATTCACCCCTCCACTTT.

This sequence joins TRBV24-1 and TRBJ2-6, with 11 bases fitting TRBD1. There are 18 residues in the CDR3. In germline, CDR1 is KGHDR, CDR2 SFDVKD. J lost 0 bases, V lost 3 bases, and 3 bases had no gene match. The CDR3, as DNA: TGTGCCACCAGTGATAGGGACAGGGGGTCCTCTGGGGCCAACGTCCTGACTTTC. Its protein product is CATSDRDRGSSGANVLTF.

The rearrangement joins TRBV11-3 to TRBJ2-3; 10 bases agree with TRBD2. J lost 1 base, V lost 3 bases, and 7 bases had no gene match. The germline gives CDR1 SGHNT, CDR2 YENEEA. The CDR3 runs to 17 residues. The chain's CDR3 is CASSFLGLADGTDTQYF. Here the CDR3 DNA reads TGTGCCAGCAGCTTCCTAGGACTAGCGGATGGCACAGATACGCAGTATTTT. Complete variable domain (other parts from reference TRBV11-3 and TRBJ2-3): EAGVVQSPRYKIIEKKQPVAFWCNPISGHNTLYWYLQNLGQGPELLIRYENEEAVDDSQLPKDRFSAERLKGVDSTLKIQPAELGDSAVYLCASSFLGLADGTDTQYFGPGTRLTVL.

V and J are TRBV30 and TRBJ1-4; 9 bases align to TRBD1. Trimming removed 2 bases from V and 8 bases from J; junction bases left unmatched: 9. The CDR3 runs to 15 residues. The germline V gene encodes CDR1 GTSNPN and CDR2 SVGIG (reference sequence). CDR3 protein: CAWSFGTGSAEKLFF. In nucleotides, the CDR3 is TGTGCCTGGAGTTTTGGGACAGGGTCGGCAGAAAAACTGTTTTTT.

This clone has a single count. The chain combines TRBV15 with TRBJ2-3, with D unresolved. The CDR3 is made up of 14 amino acids. Trimming removed 5 bases from V and 8 bases from J, with 17 bases in between. CDR1 and CDR2 (germline): LNHNV, YYDKDF (reference sequence). The CDR3 loop is CATSVRSLPGTQYF. Written as DNA, the CDR3 is TGTGCCACCAGCGTCCGTTCGCTCCCGGGTACGCAGTATTTT.

This clone was picked up one time. This chain links TRBV12-3 or TRBV12-4 with TRBJ1-6, with no clear D. Trimming pared 6 bases from V and 9 bases from J, leaving 12 bases between. This CDR3 spans 13 amino acids. This CDR3 reads CASSPGVVSPLHF. The CDR3 DNA reads as TGTGCCAGCAGCCCCGGAGTTGTTTCACCCCTCCACTTT.